The rows below give T cell receptor beta chains drawn from one sample of a study of T cell responses to AZD1222 COVID-19 vaccine. Libraries were prepared by immunoSEQ multiplex PCR; TCRdb keeps only in-frame clonotypes and omits some of them. The table records 100,000 or so clones, approximately 87% of them present only once. The sequences come from peripheral blood, collected on day 0 of AZD1222 vaccination. Source of these receptors: an adult in good health. CDR3s include the opening cysteine and the closing phenylalanine or tryptophan. D genes are given only for firm matches. Expanded clones get a size class; other rows say once, few or many, or leave the size out.

abundance	v_gene	d_gene	j_gene	CDR3aa	CDR3nt
-	TRBV10-3	TRBD2	TRBJ2-2	CAISERAGVTGELFF	TGTGCCATCAGTGAGAGAGCGGGAGTCACCGGGGAGCTGTTTTTT
-	TRBV10-2	-	TRBJ2-1	CASSGTPPGGEQFF	TGCGCCAGCAGTGGGACCCCTCCCGGCGGTGAGCAGTTCTTC
-	TRBV2	-	TRBJ1-2	CASSETENNYGYTF	TGTGCCAGCAGTGAAACAGAAAATAACTATGGCTACACCTTC
-	TRBV7-2	TRBD1	TRBJ2-1	CASSPGQAYNEQFF	TGTGCCAGCAGCCCAGGACAGGCCTACAATGAGCAGTTCTTC
-	TRBV2	TRBD2	TRBJ2-7	CASSREAPLF	TGTGCCAGCTCTCGGGAGGCACCTCTTTTC
-	TRBV7-9	-	TRBJ2-1	CATPPVEGVDEQFF	TGTGCCACCCCACCAGTGGAAGGTGTGGATGAGCAGTTCTTC
-	TRBV12-3/TRBV12-4	-	TRBJ2-7	CASSFGGPYEQYF	TGTGCCAGCAGTTTTGGGGGCCCCTACGAGCAGTACTTC
-	TRBV5-6	TRBD1	TRBJ1-2	CASSWKGQGADGYTF	TGTGCCAGCAGCTGGAAAGGACAGGGGGCGGATGGCTACACCTTC
-	TRBV19	-	TRBJ1-6	CASTGGDLLYSPLHF	TGTGCCAGTACCGGAGGGGATTTATTGTATTCACCCCTCCACTTT
-	TRBV5-6	-	TRBJ2-7	CASSLDVGPFYEQYF	TGTGCCAGCAGCTTGGACGTGGGCCCCTTCTACGAGCAGTACTTC
once	TRBV9	TRBD2	TRBJ2-1	CASSPRGLAGVSDNEQFF	TGTGCCAGCAGCCCCCGGGGACTAGCGGGAGTCAGCGACAATGAGCAGTTCTTC
-	TRBV27	-	TRBJ2-7	CASSLSPLLFYEQYF	TGTGCCAGCAGTTTATCGCCACTGCTGTTCTACGAGCAGTACTTC
-	TRBV24-1	-	TRBJ1-2	CATSDGTTPGYTF	TGTGCCACCAGTGATGGGACCACTCCTGGCTACACCTTC
-	TRBV5-4	-	TRBJ2-7	CASSLPGDLKGEQYF	TGTGCCAGCAGCCTCCCTGGGGACCTAAAAGGCGAGCAGTACTTC
-	TRBV20-1	-	TRBJ1-2	CSAPREDGYTF	TGCAGTGCTCCGAGGGAGGACGGCTACACCTTC
-	TRBV11-1	-	TRBJ2-7	CASSLRPFGGEYEQYF	TGTGCCAGCAGCTTAAGGCCCTTTGGGGGAGAATACGAGCAGTACTTC
-	TRBV18	-	TRBJ1-4	CASSPNTRGGEKLFF	TGTGCCAGCTCCCCGAATACGAGGGGAGGGGAAAAACTGTTTTTT
once	TRBV30	TRBD1	TRBJ2-7	CAWSRDRGEQYF	TGTGCCTGGAGTAGGGACAGGGGAGAGCAGTACTTC
-	TRBV27	TRBD1	TRBJ1-2	CASRAGGIGYTF	TGTGCCAGCAGGGCAGGGGGCATTGGCTACACCTTC
-	TRBV27	TRBD1	TRBJ2-7	CASSSRTGTGLREQYF	TGTGCCAGCAGTTCTCGGACCGGGACAGGGTTGCGGGAGCAGTACTTC
few	TRBV4-3	-	TRBJ1-2	CASSQEDRNYGYTF	TGCGCCAGCAGCCAAGAGGACCGAAACTATGGCTACACCTTC
-	TRBV11-2	-	TRBJ2-3	CASSSRFEDTQYF	TGTGCCAGCAGCTCACGGTTTGAGGACACGCAGTATTTT
-	TRBV18	-	TRBJ2-2	CASSQNREATGELFF	TGTGCCAGCTCACAAAACAGAGAGGCCACCGGGGAGCTGTTTTTT
-	TRBV27	-	TRBJ2-5	CASSHLEGRVTNKETQYF	TGTGCCAGCAGCCACCTTGAGGGTCGGGTTACTAATAAGGAGACCCAGTACTTC
-	TRBV6-6	-	TRBJ1-1	CATRGMGGVDTEAFF	TGTGCCACCCGGGGGATGGGGGGCGTGGACACTGAAGCTTTCTTT
-	TRBV10-3	-	TRBJ2-7	CAISESGHEQYF	TGTGCCATCAGTGAGTCTGGACACGAGCAGTACTTC
-	TRBV10-3	-	TRBJ2-5	CAISEDYRTNTGKRGETQYF	TGTGCCATCAGTGAGGACTACAGGACCAATACAGGGAAAAGAGGAGAGACCCAGTACTTC
-	TRBV19	TRBD1	TRBJ1-2	CASSRTGTAIFNYGYTF	TGTGCCAGTAGTAGAACCGGGACAGCGATATTTAACTATGGCTACACCTTC
-	TRBV28	-	TRBJ2-3	CASSPGVVGTDTQYF	TGTGCCAGCAGCCCAGGGGTGGTCGGCACAGATACGCAGTATTTT
once	TRBV3-1/TRBV3-2	-	TRBJ1-4	CASRSGVEKLFF	TGTGCCAGCAGGAGTGGGGTGGAAAAACTGTTTTTT
-	TRBV7-9	-	TRBJ1-2	CASSLDLEGYTF	TGTGCCAGCAGCTTAGATTTGGAGGGCTACACCTTC
-	TRBV19	-	TRBJ1-1	CASSIRRRESEAFF	TGTGCCAGTAGTATCCGGAGACGGGAGTCTGAAGCTTTCTTT
-	TRBV5-4	TRBD1	TRBJ1-2	CASSFSGGLGYTF	TGTGCCAGCAGCTTTTCAGGGGGCCTCGGCTACACCTTC
-	TRBV6-5	-	TRBJ1-6	CASRKIQGSPLHF	TGTGCCAGCAGGAAGATCCAGGGATCACCCCTCCACTTT
-	TRBV5-1	TRBD1	TRBJ1-4	CASSLTGADEKLFF	TGCGCCAGCAGCCTGACAGGGGCGGATGAAAAACTGTTTTTT
-	TRBV10-1	-	TRBJ2-7	CASRAQSRPSFLYEQYF	TGCGCCAGCAGAGCCCAGTCTAGACCCAGCTTCCTCTACGAGCAGTACTTC
-	TRBV12-5	-	TRBJ2-7	CASDELVFVYEQYF	TGTGCTAGTGATGAGCTGGTCTTCGTCTACGAGCAGTACTTC
-	TRBV6-5	-	TRBJ1-2	CASRKRGHDYGYTF	TGTGCCAGCAGAAAGCGGGGGCACGACTATGGCTACACCTTC
once	TRBV27	-	TRBJ1-1	CASSLRGNTEAFF	TGTGCCAGCAGTTTAAGGGGGAACACTGAAGCTTTCTTT
-	TRBV4-1	-	TRBJ1-1	CASSTPAGSGTEAFF	TGCGCCAGCAGCACACCCGCGGGAAGCGGCACTGAAGCTTTCTTT
few	TRBV27	-	TRBJ1-2	CASSLSRPDSYGYTF	TGTGCCAGCAGTTTATCCCGGCCGGATAGCTATGGCTACACCTTC
-	TRBV12-3/TRBV12-4	-	TRBJ1-6	CASSRTSYSPLHF	TGTGCCAGCAGTCGGACGTCCTATTCACCCCTCCACTTT
-	TRBV19	-	TRBJ2-5	CASSPDWTKETQYF	TGTGCCAGTAGCCCGGACTGGACTAAAGAGACCCAGTACTTC
once	TRBV5-4	-	TRBJ2-3	CASSPRGVSADTQYF	TGTGCCAGCAGCCCGAGGGGGGTGAGCGCAGATACGCAGTATTTT
-	TRBV9	-	TRBJ1-4	CASSVAGGLTEKLFF	TGTGCCAGCAGCGTAGCAGGAGGATTGACAGAAAAACTGTTTTTT
-	TRBV11-2	-	TRBJ1-5	CASSLDQMGQPQHF	TGTGCCAGCAGCTTAGATCAGATGGGGCAGCCCCAGCATTTT
-	TRBV18	-	TRBJ2-1	CASSPVGDEQFF	TGTGCCAGCTCACCAGTTGGGGATGAGCAGTTCTTC